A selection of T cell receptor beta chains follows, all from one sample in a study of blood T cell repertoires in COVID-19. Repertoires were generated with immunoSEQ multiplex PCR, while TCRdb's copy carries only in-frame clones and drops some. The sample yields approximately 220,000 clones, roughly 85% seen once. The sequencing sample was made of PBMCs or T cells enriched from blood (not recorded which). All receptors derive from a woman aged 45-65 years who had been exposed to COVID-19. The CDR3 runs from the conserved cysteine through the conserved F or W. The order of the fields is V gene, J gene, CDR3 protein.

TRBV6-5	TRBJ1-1	CASTVRSGGSTEAFF
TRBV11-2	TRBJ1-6	CASSRTGDNSPLHF
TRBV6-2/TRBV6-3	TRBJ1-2	CASSYTPAGTPGGYTF
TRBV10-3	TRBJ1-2	CAISEWPVGYTF
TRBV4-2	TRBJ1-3	CASSQLVSSGNTIYF
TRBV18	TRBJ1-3	CASSPLRDSQHLTIYF
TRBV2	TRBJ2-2	CASKLSGALTGELFF
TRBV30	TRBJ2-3	CAWSREGAQRGFTDTQYF
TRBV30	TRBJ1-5	CAWTPRGSNQPQHF
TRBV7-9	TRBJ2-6	CASSLARGSSGANVLTF
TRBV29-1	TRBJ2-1	CSVEGQGGSYNEQFF
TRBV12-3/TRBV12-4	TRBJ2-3	CASSWRAGTQYF
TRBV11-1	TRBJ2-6	CASRGGANVLTF
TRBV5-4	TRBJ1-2	CASSLGQGEKGYTF
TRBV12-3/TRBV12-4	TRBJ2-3	CASRGTSRDTQYF
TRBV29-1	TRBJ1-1	CSTRDTAFGEAFF
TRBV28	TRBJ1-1	CASSIPQGAAEAFF
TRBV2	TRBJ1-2	CASSETALYGYTF
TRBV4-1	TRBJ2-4	CASSQEGLPGLANIQYF